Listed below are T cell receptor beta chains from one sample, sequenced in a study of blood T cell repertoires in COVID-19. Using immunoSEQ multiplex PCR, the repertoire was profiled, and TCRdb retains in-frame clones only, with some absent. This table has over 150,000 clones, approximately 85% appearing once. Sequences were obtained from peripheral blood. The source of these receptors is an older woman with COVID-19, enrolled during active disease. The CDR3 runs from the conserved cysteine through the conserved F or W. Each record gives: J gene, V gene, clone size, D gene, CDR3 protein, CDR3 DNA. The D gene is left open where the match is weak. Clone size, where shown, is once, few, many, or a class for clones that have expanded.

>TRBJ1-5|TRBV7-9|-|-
CASSPTGSNQPQHF
TGTGCCAGCAGCCCTACAGGGTCCAATCAGCCCCAGCATTTT
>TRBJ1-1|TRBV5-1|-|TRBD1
CASSLGQGPNTEAFF
TGCGCCAGCAGCTTGGGACAGGGACCAAACACTGAAGCTTTCTTT
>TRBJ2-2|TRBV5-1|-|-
CASSRTSTGELFF
TGCGCCAGCAGCAGAACATCAACCGGGGAGCTGTTTTTT
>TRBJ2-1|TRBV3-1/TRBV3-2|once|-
CASSQGTRTNSYNEQFF
TGTGCCAGCAGCCAAGGAACTAGAACAAACTCCTACAATGAGCAGTTCTTC
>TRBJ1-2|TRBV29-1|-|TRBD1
CSVDGGQGIGYGYTF
TGCAGCGTTGACGGGGGACAGGGCATAGGTTATGGCTACACCTTC
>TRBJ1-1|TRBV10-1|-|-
CASRGPSTEAFF
TGCGCCAGCAGGGGGCCGAGCACTGAAGCTTTCTTT
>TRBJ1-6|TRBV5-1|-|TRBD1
CASSLGVRTGPSSYNSPLHF
TGCGCCAGCAGCTTGGGGGTGAGGACAGGTCCCAGCTCCTATAATTCACCCCTCCACTTT
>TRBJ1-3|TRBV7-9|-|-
CASSLAQPGTGNTIYF
TGTGCCAGCAGCTTAGCCCAGCCCGGGACTGGAAACACCATATATTTT
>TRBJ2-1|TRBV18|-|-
CASSLRQVYEQFF
TGTGCCAGCTCCCTACGACAGGTCTATGAGCAGTTCTTC
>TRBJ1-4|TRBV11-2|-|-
CASSLDGTSTEKLFF
TGTGCCAGCAGCTTAGACGGGACAAGTACGGAAAAACTGTTTTTT
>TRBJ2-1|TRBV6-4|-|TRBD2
CASSSGRAGEQFF
TGTGCCAGCAGCAGCGGGAGGGCCGGAGAGCAGTTCTTC
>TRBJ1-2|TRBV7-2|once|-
CASSLGSGTNYGYTF
TGTGCCAGCAGCTTAGGGTCAGGGACTAACTATGGCTACACCTTC
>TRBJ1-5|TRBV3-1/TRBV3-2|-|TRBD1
CASSQAKGAGNQPQHF
TGTGCCAGCAGCCAAGCCAAGGGGGCCGGCAATCAGCCCCAGCATTTT
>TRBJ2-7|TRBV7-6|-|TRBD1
CASSLLAATGGSGEQYF
TGTGCCAGCAGCCTGCTAGCGGCGACAGGGGGATCAGGCGAGCAGTACTTC
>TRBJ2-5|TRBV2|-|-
CASSEVPVQTQYF
TGTGCCAGCAGTGAAGTCCCAGTCCAGACCCAGTACTTC
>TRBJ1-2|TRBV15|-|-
CATSRDREANYGYTF
TGTGCCACCAGCAGAGACAGGGAGGCCAACTATGGCTACACCTTC
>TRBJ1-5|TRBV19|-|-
CASSIVAGSNQPQHF
TGTGCCAGTAGTATAGTGGCAGGGAGCAATCAGCCCCAGCATTTT
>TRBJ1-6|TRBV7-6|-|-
CASSFTGSSYNSPLHF
TGTGCCAGCAGCTTCACGGGAAGCTCCTATAATTCACCCCTCCACTTT
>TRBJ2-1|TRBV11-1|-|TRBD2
CASSLLAGGDNEQFF
TGTGCCAGCAGCCTCCTAGCGGGAGGCGACAATGAGCAGTTCTTC
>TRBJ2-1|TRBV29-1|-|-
CSADRGNEQFF
TGCAGCGCCGACCGAGGGAATGAGCAGTTCTTC
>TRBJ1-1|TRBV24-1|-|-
CATSDRRSQAFF
TGTGCCACCAGTGATCGAAGGAGCCAAGCTTTCTTT
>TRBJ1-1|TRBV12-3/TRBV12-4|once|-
CASSFSVNTEAFF
TGTGCCAGCAGTTTTTCTGTGAACACTGAAGCTTTCTTT
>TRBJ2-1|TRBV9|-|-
CASSPRGRENEQFF
TGTGCCAGCAGCCCAAGGGGTCGGGAGAATGAGCAGTTCTTC
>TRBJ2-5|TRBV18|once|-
CASSPPKGVETQYF
TGTGCCAGCTCACCACCGAAAGGGGTCGAGACCCAGTACTTC
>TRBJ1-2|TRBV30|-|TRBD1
CAWSVLETGDYGYTF
TGTGCCTGGAGTGTACTGGAGACAGGGGACTATGGCTACACCTTC
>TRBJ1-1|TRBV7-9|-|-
CASSSAGVMITEAFF
TGTGCCAGCAGCTCGGCGGGGGTGATGATCACTGAAGCTTTCTTT
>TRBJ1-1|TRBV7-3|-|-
CASSLVGGRSEAFF
TGTGCCAGCAGCTTAGTAGGAGGTAGGAGTGAAGCTTTCTTT
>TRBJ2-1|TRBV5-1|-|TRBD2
CASSLVLAGDEQFF
TGCGCCAGCAGCTTGGTTCTAGCGGGCGATGAGCAGTTCTTC
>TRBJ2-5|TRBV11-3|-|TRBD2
CASSLRETETQYF
TGTGCCAGCAGCCTGCGGGAGACTGAGACCCAGTACTTC
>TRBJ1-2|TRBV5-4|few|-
CASSSTGTYGYTF
TGTGCCAGCAGCTCTACAGGGACCTATGGCTACACCTTC
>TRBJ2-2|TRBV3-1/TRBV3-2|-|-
CASSQPLAAGELFF
TGTGCCAGCAGCCAACCCCTAGCAGCCGGGGAGCTGTTTTTT
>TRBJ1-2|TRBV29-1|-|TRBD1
CSVTNRGGYGYTF
TGCAGCGTTACAAACAGGGGAGGATATGGCTACACCTTC
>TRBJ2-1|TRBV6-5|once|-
CASTPNPGNYEQFF
TGTGCCAGCACTCCTAACCCGGGGAATTATGAGCAGTTCTTC
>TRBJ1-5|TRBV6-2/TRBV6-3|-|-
CASSPKGPLNQPQHF
TGTGCCAGCAGCCCTAAGGGGCCACTCAATCAGCCCCAGCATTTT
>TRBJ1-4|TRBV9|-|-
CASSAIQGGNEKLFF
TGTGCCAGCAGCGCGATACAGGGTGGGAATGAAAAACTGTTTTTT
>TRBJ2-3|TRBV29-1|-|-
CSVATRGSFTDTQYF
TGCAGCGTTGCTACCCGCGGTAGCTTCACAGATACGCAGTATTTT
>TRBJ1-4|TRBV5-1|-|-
CASSQQTGGNEKLFF
TGCGCCAGCAGTCAACAGACAGGAGGAAATGAAAAACTGTTTTTT
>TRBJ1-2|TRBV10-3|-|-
CAISESSGNYGYTF
TGTGCCATCAGTGAGTCGAGCGGTAACTATGGCTACACCTTC
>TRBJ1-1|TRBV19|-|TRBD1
CASSADRGNTEAFF
TGTGCCAGTAGTGCCGACAGGGGGAACACTGAAGCTTTCTTT
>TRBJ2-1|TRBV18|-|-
CASSPGQVLYNEQFF
TGTGCCAGCTCACCGGGGCAGGTCCTCTACAATGAGCAGTTCTTC
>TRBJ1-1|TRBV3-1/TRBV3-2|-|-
CASSQEEGSTEAFF
TGTGCCAGCAGCCAAGAGGAGGGGAGCACTGAAGCTTTCTTT
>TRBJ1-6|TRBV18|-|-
CASSPQGTTGSPLHF
TGTGCCAGCTCACCACAGGGGACAACTGGTTCACCCCTCCACTTT
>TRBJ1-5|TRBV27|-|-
CASSLFGQPQHF
TGTGCCAGCAGTTTATTTGGCCAGCCCCAGCATTTT
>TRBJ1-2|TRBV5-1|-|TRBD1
CASSLSGQGAYGYTF
TGCGCCAGCAGTTTATCTGGGCAGGGGGCCTATGGCTACACCTTC
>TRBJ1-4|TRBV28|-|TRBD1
CATTGGLEKLFF
TGTGCCACCACAGGGGGCCTGGAAAAACTGTTTTTT
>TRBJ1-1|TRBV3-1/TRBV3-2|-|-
CASSQGQIEAFF
TGTGCCAGCAGCCAAGGACAGATCGAAGCTTTCTTT
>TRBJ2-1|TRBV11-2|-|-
CASSLLGSEQFF
TGTGCCAGCAGCCTTTTGGGGAGTGAGCAGTTCTTC
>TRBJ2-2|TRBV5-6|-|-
CASSPRPGYTGELFF
TGTGCCAGCAGCCCACGACCGGGTTACACCGGGGAGCTGTTTTTT
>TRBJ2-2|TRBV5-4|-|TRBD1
CASSFLVRDRVPGELFF
TGTGCCAGCAGCTTTCTCGTACGGGACAGGGTCCCCGGGGAGCTGTTTTTT
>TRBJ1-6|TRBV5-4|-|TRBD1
CASSSTKGALAYNSPLHF
TGTGCCAGCAGCTCCACTAAGGGGGCCTTGGCCTATAATTCACCCCTCCACTTT
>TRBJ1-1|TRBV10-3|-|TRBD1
CAISNRGSFTEAFF
TGTGCCATCAGTAACAGGGGAAGTTTCACTGAAGCTTTCTTT
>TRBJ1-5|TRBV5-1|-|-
CASSLTVGNQPQHF
TGCGCCAGCAGCCTGACAGTGGGGAATCAGCCCCAGCATTTT
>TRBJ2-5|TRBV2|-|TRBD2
CASSSSGGAETQYF
TGTGCCAGCAGTTCTAGCGGGGGGGCCGAGACCCAGTACTTC
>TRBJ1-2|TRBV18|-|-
CASSPGESNYGYTF
TGTGCCAGCTCACCAGGAGAGTCCAACTATGGCTACACCTTC
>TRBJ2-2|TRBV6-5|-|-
CASSSPVLGGGELFF
TGTGCCAGCAGTTCACCGGTACTAGGGGGCGGGGAGCTGTTTTTT
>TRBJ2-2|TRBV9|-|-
CASSPTGLDGSGELFF
TGTGCCAGCAGCCCCACAGGGCTCGACGGCTCCGGGGAGCTGTTTTTT
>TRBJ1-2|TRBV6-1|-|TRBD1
CASSVGTGVPNYGYTF
TGTGCCAGCAGTGTTGGGACAGGGGTCCCTAACTATGGCTACACCTTC
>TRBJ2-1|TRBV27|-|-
CASSLRGSYNEQFF
TGTGCCAGCAGTTTAAGGGGGTCCTACAATGAGCAGTTCTTC
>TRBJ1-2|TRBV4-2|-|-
CASSQDLARGGYTF
TGTGCCAGCAGCCAAGATTTGGCTAGAGGCGGCTACACCTTC